This T cell receptor (beta chain) was documented in a study of blood T cell repertoires in COVID-19. At the level of the study: The analysed material was cDNA or gDNA that came from T cells, B-cell-depleted T cells, or PBMCs.

Clones were sequenced by immunoSEQ multiplex PCR, and TCRdb holds only the in-frame ones, with some missing. This sample has roughly 380,000 clones, with 89% found just once. Germline-derived CDR1 and CDR2 are SGHTA and FQGTGA. Unmatched junction bases numbered 3, after V lost 8 bases and J lost 7 bases. The CDR3 contains 13 residues. The chain joins TRBV7-3 to TRBJ1-6; TRBD1 agrees at 9 bases. The sequenced sample consisted of peripheral blood. The receptor was isolated from a woman between 40 and 50 years old with COVID-19, enrolled during active disease. CDR3 nucleotides: TGTGCCAGCTCCGGGACAGGGAATTCACCCCTCCACTTT. Its protein product is CASSGTGNSPLHF.